The 2 T cell receptor beta chains given below trace back to one sample, sequenced in a study of PD-1 blockade in classical Hodgkin lymphoma. Only in-frame clones appear in the TCRdb table, and some are missing; sequencing was by immunoSEQ multiplex PCR. The sample lists some 22,000 clones, around 80% occurring once. Each patient experienced a relapse that followed autologous stem cell transplantation, and brentuximab vedotin exposure varied. The specimen comprised peripheral blood mononuclear cells (PBMCs), sampled before the second cycle of nivolumab. These receptors came from a human donor with classical Hodgkin lymphoma.

The chain employs TRBV30 and TRBJ2-3; unclear D gene. The CDR3 extends over 13 amino acids. The ends were cut back, 3 bases at V and 0 bases at J, with 7 bases in the middle. CDR1 is GTSNPN, CDR2 SVGIG, per germline (reference sequence). The CDR3, as DNA: TGTGCCTGGAGGGTGACTAGCACAGATACGCAGTATTTT. This codes for CAWRVTSTDTQYF.

The chain is built from TRBV4-2 and TRBJ1-2; no firm D call. The germline V and J ends were trimmed by 4 bases and 4 bases, with 16 bases remaining between them. The CDR3 contains 15 residues. Germline V gene lookup returns CDR1 LGHNA and CDR2 YNFKEQ. CDR3 region: CASSPASQTRYGYTF. CDR3 DNA: TGTGCCAGCAGCCCGGCCTCTCAAACCCGCTATGGCTACACCTTC.